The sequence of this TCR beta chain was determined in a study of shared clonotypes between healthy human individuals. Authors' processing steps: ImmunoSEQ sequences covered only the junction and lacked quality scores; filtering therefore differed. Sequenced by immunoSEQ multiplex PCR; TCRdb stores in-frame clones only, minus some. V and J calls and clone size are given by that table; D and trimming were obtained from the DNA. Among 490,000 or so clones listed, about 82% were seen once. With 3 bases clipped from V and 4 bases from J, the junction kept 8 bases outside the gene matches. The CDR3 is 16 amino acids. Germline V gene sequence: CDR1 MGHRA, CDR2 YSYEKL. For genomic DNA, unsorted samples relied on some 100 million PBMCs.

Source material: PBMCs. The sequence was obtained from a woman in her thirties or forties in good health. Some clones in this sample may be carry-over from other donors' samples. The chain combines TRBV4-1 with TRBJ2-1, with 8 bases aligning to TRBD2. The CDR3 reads CASSHPGRVDYNEQFF. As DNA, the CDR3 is TGCGCCAGCAGCCATCCCGGGAGGGTAGATTACAATGAGCAGTTCTTC.